This TCR beta chain was recovered during a study of T cells in Graves' hyperthyroidism and ophthalmopathy. Template material for amplifying TCR beta CDR3 regions consisted of RNA transcripts. The HTBI set primed first-round TCR CDR3 RT-PCR. In TCRdb, the multiplex PCR reads were re-called with MiXCR into one record per CDR3 protein. The sample lists 600,000 or so distinct CDR3 sequences, more than 12% occurring once. This CDR3 has 19 amino acids. CDR1 and CDR2 (germline): MNHEY, SMNVEV (reference sequence). V shed 1 base and J 1 base; nucleotides not matched to a gene: 10. This chain connects TRBV27 to TRBJ2-2; 9 bases are shared with TRBD2. This TCR came from a woman aged 45-65 years with Graves' ophthalmopathy. Sequenced: blood. CDR3 residues: CASSLWGGRAIGNTGELFF. The CDR3 DNA reads as TGTGCCAGCAGTTTATGGGGCGGGAGGGCCATAGGGAACACCGGGGAGCTGTTTTTT.